The rows below give T cell receptor beta chains drawn from one sample of a study of blood T cell repertoires in COVID-19. Assay used: immunoSEQ multiplex PCR; TCRdb lists only in-frame clones, some missing. Of 120,000 to 150,000 clones listed, approximately 87% are singletons. Sequencing input: peripheral blood. The receptors were gathered from a man aged 50 to 60 who had recovered from COVID-19. Each CDR3 is given with its conserved first and last residue. Fields, in order: D gene, J gene, V gene, clone size, CDR3 DNA, CDR3 protein. A D gene is named only where the DNA matches it firmly. Clone size is not always given. Where it is, it says once, few, many or a class for expanded clones.

>-|TRBJ1-2|TRBV3-1/TRBV3-2|-
TGTGCCAGCAGCACAAGATACTCAACAGGGAACTATGGCTACACCTTC
CASSTRYSTGNYGYTF
>TRBD2|TRBJ2-1|TRBV9|-
TGTGCCAGCAGCGAGGACGGGACTAGCCTCAATGAGCAGTTCTTC
CASSEDGTSLNEQFF
>TRBD2|TRBJ2-5|TRBV5-6|once
TGTGCCAGCAGCTTAGGGCGGGGGGGCGAAGAGACCCAGTACTTC
CASSLGRGGEETQYF
>TRBD2|TRBJ2-7|TRBV11-3|-
TGTGCCAGCAGCTCCCGAATGGGCCAGCGGGGTAACTACGAGCAGTACTTC
CASSSRMGQRGNYEQYF
>-|TRBJ2-2|TRBV7-3|once
TGTGCCAGCAGCGCGTCCGGGACTGTAGTCACCGGGGAGCTGTTTTTT
CASSASGTVVTGELFF
>-|TRBJ2-6|TRBV18|-
TGTGCCAGCTCACCGAACCAGGGAACTACTGGGGCCAACGTCCTGACTTTC
CASSPNQGTTGANVLTF
>TRBD2|TRBJ2-1|TRBV27|-
TGTGCCAGCAGTTTATCTTTCAGACTAGCGGAATACAATGAGCAGTTCTTC
CASSLSFRLAEYNEQFF
>-|TRBJ2-5|TRBV7-9|-
TGTGCCAGCAGCTTAGGGTGGGGGCGGCCGGCCGTGGAGACCCAGTACTTC
CASSLGWGRPAVETQYF
>-|TRBJ2-1|TRBV9|-
TGTGCCAGCAGCGTAGGGCGGAACAATGAGCAGTTCTTC
CASSVGRNNEQFF
>TRBD1|TRBJ1-5|TRBV19|-
TGTGCCAGTGAGGACAGGCCGCATAGCAATCAGCCCCAGCATTTT
CASEDRPHSNQPQHF
>TRBD1|TRBJ1-6|TRBV6-1|-
TGTGCCAGCAGTGAAGCGTGGACAGGGGGCTCACCCCTCCACTTT
CASSEAWTGGSPLHF
>-|TRBJ1-1|TRBV25-1|-
TGTGCCAGCAGGCGGGACACTGAAGCTTTCTTT
CASRRDTEAFF
>TRBD1|TRBJ2-7|TRBV9|-
TGTGCCAGCAGCCCGACGAGGACAGGGCGCTCCGAGCAGTACTTC
CASSPTRTGRSEQYF
>-|TRBJ1-1|TRBV7-2|-
TGTGCCAGCAGCTTAGTGGCGGGGGCGGTGGGGAACACTGAAGCTTTCTTT
CASSLVAGAVGNTEAFF
>TRBD1|TRBJ1-2|TRBV5-1|-
TGCGCCAGCAGGACAGGGCTGGGCGACTATGGCTACACCTTC
CASRTGLGDYGYTF
>TRBD1|TRBJ2-5|TRBV7-6|few
TGTGCCAGCAGCCAGTTACTGAGCCCGACAGGGGGCAGCGAGACCCAGTACTTC
CASSQLLSPTGGSETQYF
>-|TRBJ2-1|TRBV19|-
TGTGCCAGTAGTTTGCAGGGTGGCAATGAGCAGTTCTTC
CASSLQGGNEQFF
>TRBD1|TRBJ2-7|TRBV19|once
TGTGCCAGTAGTATAGACCGGGACAGGGGGCGCGAGCAGTACTTC
CASSIDRDRGREQYF
>TRBD1|TRBJ1-2|TRBV2|-
TGTGCCAGCTCCGAACCTGTCCCGGGGGCAGGGGGTGGCTACACCTTC
CASSEPVPGAGGGYTF
>TRBD1|TRBJ2-7|TRBV5-4|-
TGTGCCAGCGCCACAGATAGGACAGGAAACTACGAGCAGTACTTC
CASATDRTGNYEQYF
>TRBD1|TRBJ2-7|TRBV7-9|-
TGTGCCAGCAGCTTAGATGGACAGGGAGCCTACGAGCAGTACTTC
CASSLDGQGAYEQYF
>-|TRBJ2-3|TRBV25-1|once
TGTGCCAGCAGTTATTTGGATACGCAGTATTTT
CASSYLDTQYF
>TRBD2|TRBJ2-1|TRBV5-4|-
TGTGCCAGCAGCCCACAGACTAGCGGGGAGCAGTTCTTC
CASSPQTSGEQFF
>-|TRBJ1-2|TRBV6-5|-
TGTGCCAGCAGTTACTCCGACAGGAGCCTCCCCGGCTACACCTTC
CASSYSDRSLPGYTF
>TRBD1|TRBJ1-1|TRBV2|-
TGTGCCAGCAGTGAAGGGGGACAGGGCCTGAACACTGAAGCTTTCTTT
CASSEGGQGLNTEAFF
>-|TRBJ2-2|TRBV6-5|-
TGTGCCAGCAGTTACGAGACAATGGGCCCCGGGGAGCTGTTTTTT
CASSYETMGPGELFF
>-|TRBJ1-1|TRBV5-1|-
TGCGCCAGCAGCTTGGGGACAGTACTTGGCTTTGGCAACACTGAAGCTTTCTTT
CASSLGTVLGFGNTEAFF
>-|TRBJ2-5|TRBV2|-
TGTGCCAGCATGGAGTACCAAGAGACCCAGTACTTC
CASMEYQETQYF
>-|TRBJ2-7|TRBV19|-
TGTGCCAGTAGTATGAGCGCAGACTACGAGCAGTACTTC
CASSMSADYEQYF
>TRBD1|TRBJ2-7|TRBV5-1|-
TGCGCCAGCAGCTACGACCCGGGACAGGGACACTACGAGCAGTACTTC
CASSYDPGQGHYEQYF
>TRBD1|TRBJ2-6|TRBV18|few
TGTGCCAGCTCACCGAGGACAGGGGGCGGCTCTGGGGCCAACGTCCTGACTTTC
CASSPRTGGGSGANVLTF
>TRBD1|TRBJ1-2|TRBV6-9|-
TGTGCCAGCAGTTGTACGGGACAGCCTTTTAACTATGGCTACACCTTC
CASSCTGQPFNYGYTF
>-|TRBJ2-5|TRBV12-3/TRBV12-4|-
TGTGCCAGCAGTTTCGGGGTTTTAGAGACCCAGTACTTC
CASSFGVLETQYF
>-|TRBJ2-1|TRBV14|-
TGTGCCAGCAGCCAAAGACAGTACAATGAGCAGTTCTTC
CASSQRQYNEQFF
>TRBD2|TRBJ2-3|TRBV4-2|-
TGTGCCAGCAGCCAATCCGTGTACGGGGGGGCCACAGATACGCAGTATTTT
CASSQSVYGGATDTQYF
>-|TRBJ1-1|TRBV12-3/TRBV12-4|-
TGTGCCAGCAGTAAATCGAGGGTAGCTTTCTTT
CASSKSRVAFF
>-|TRBJ2-1|TRBV11-3|-
TGTGCCAGCAGCTTATATCTAGCTCCCCAATTTGAGCAGTTCTTC
CASSLYLAPQFEQFF
>TRBD1|TRBJ1-2|TRBV15|-
TGTGCCACCAGAGGGACAGGGGAAGCTAACTATGGCTACACCTTC
CATRGTGEANYGYTF
>TRBD1|TRBJ1-3|TRBV3-1/TRBV3-2|few
TGTGCCAGCAGCCAAGCGACAGGGCCTGGAAACACCATATATTTT
CASSQATGPGNTIYF
>TRBD1|TRBJ2-3|TRBV29-1|-
TGCAGCGTTGGGACAGGGTTGTCAGATACGCAGTATTTT
CSVGTGLSDTQYF